Each of the 18 T cell receptor beta chains below was sequenced from the same sample in a study of blood T cell repertoires in COVID-19. Assay: immunoSEQ multiplex PCR; the TCRdb copy retains only in-frame clones and omits some. The sample records 200,000 to 250,000 clones, roughly 84% being singletons. What was sequenced was PBMCs or T cells enriched from blood (not recorded which). These receptors originate from a woman aged 40 to 50 who had recovered from COVID-19.

The chain joins TRBV4-1 to TRBJ1-6, with TRBD1 identical over 9 bases. The V segment lost 5 bases and the J segment 5 bases; nucleotides outside the gene matches: 13. The germline gives CDR1 MGHRA, CDR2 YSYEKL. This CDR3 contains 18 residues. In DNA form, the CDR3 reads TGCGCCAGCAGCACCATGCCACAGGGGGCGCCGAATAATTCACCCCTCCACTTT. This sequence encodes CASSTMPQGAPNNSPLHF.

This clone was picked up a small number of times. The chain employs TRBV11-2 and TRBJ2-3, with TRBD2 identical over 8 bases. This CDR3 region has 17 residues. CDR1 and CDR2 from the germline V gene are SGHAT and FQNNGV. The ends lost 2 bases at V and 2 bases at J; junction bases unmatched: 9. CDR3 region: CASSLFSGGGLTDTQYF. CDR3 DNA: TGTGCCAGCAGCTTATTTTCGGGGGGGGGCCTCACAGATACGCAGTATTTT.

This chain connects TRBV18 to TRBJ2-2; the D gene is possibly TRBD2 (6 bases). The CDR3 runs to 16 residues. Germline V gene lookup returns CDR1 KGHSH and CDR2 LQKENI. V was trimmed by 1 base and J by 6 bases, leaving 15 bases between them. The CDR3 DNA is TGTGCCAGCTCACCACGCAGCGGCAGGGAGGCCGGGGAGCTGTTTTTT. Its translation: CASSPRSGREAGELFF.

The rearrangement uses TRBV10-3 and TRBJ1-1; a weak D match, TRBD1 (6 bases). Germline V CDR1 and CDR2: ENHRY, SYGVKD. The CDR3 is 14 residues long. Trimming stripped 6 bases from V and 5 bases from J, with 16 bases between. CDR3 region: CAIRDSGEGTEAFF. The CDR3 region has the DNA TGTGCCATCAGAGATTCAGGGGAGGGAACTGAAGCTTTCTTT.

The V and J genes are TRBV28 and TRBJ2-1; 12 positions agree with TRBD1. V was clipped by 1 base and J by 12 bases; unmatched bases: 7. CDR3 size: 15 residues. Germline CDR1 reads MDHEN; CDR2 reads SYDVKM. The CDR3: CASSLLGQGALGQFF. CDR3 nucleotides: TGTGCCAGCAGTTTATTGGGACAGGGGGCTTTAGGGCAGTTCTTC.

The chain carries TRBV4-2 and TRBJ2-1, with TRBD2 matching over 9 bases. The CDR3 totals 16 residues. CDR1 LGHNA and CDR2 YNFKEQ come from the germline V gene. V was clipped by 0 bases and J by 5 bases; unmatched bases: 5. This CDR3 reads CASSQERLAGNNEQFF. The CDR3, as DNA: TGTGCCAGCAGCCAAGAGCGGCTAGCGGGGAACAATGAGCAGTTCTTC.

The V and J genes are TRBV18 and TRBJ2-3, with a possible D match to TRBD1 (5 bases). Trimming stripped 0 bases from V and 1 base from J, with 11 bases between. Per germline, CDR1 KGHSH and CDR2 LQKENI. The CDR3 is 16 amino acids. Written as DNA, the CDR3 is TGTGCCAGCTCACCACCCCAGGGAACGGGCACAGATACGCAGTATTTT. Translation gives CASSPPQGTGTDTQYF.

The chain is built from TRBV4-1 and TRBJ2-7, with 7 nucleotides matching TRBD1. Germline V lookup: CDR1 MGHRA, CDR2 YSYEKL. J lost 4 bases, V lost 1 base, and 10 bases had no gene match. This CDR3 has 16 residues. DNA for the CDR3: TGCGCCAGCAGCCAAGCCGTACGAACAGGGGCATACGAGCAGTACTTC. It is translated as CASSQAVRTGAYEQYF.

This sequence joins TRBV2 and TRBJ2-3; 9 nucleotides align to TRBD1. V lost 3 bases, J lost 6 bases, and 19 bases stayed unmatched. The germline V gene encodes CDR1 SNHLY and CDR2 FYNNEI. This CDR3 comprises 19 residues. CDR3 DNA: TGTGCCAGCAGTGATCGGTCGAGGTTCGGGACAGGGATTCTGGATACGCAGTATTTT. Amino acids: CASSDRSRFGTGILDTQYF.

In this sample, this clone turned up once. The V gene is TRBV7-9, the J gene TRBJ1-6; 12 positions agree with TRBD1. V was clipped by 5 bases and J by 0 bases; unmatched bases: 2. The CDR3 covers 17 residues. The V gene's germline CDR1 is SEHNR and CDR2 FQNEAQ (reference sequence). The CDR3: CASSGTGGSSYNSPLHF. Here the CDR3 DNA reads TGTGCCAGCAGCGGGACAGGGGGCTCCTCCTATAATTCACCCCTCCACTTT.

This chain joins TRBV2 and TRBJ1-4, with TRBD1 matching 7 bases. V trimming: 8 bases; J trimming: 7 bases; junction bases outside the gene matches: 10. The CDR3 consists of 14 residues. Germline-derived CDR1 and CDR2 are SNHLY and FYNNEI. This CDR3 is CASQPTGVGEKLFF. CDR3 nucleotide sequence: TGTGCCAGCCAACCAACAGGGGTTGGTGAAAAACTGTTTTTT.

J is TRBJ2-2 and V is TRBV6-5; D may be TRBD1 (6 bases). V dropped 4 bases and J dropped 7 bases, with 16 bases sitting between them. From germline, CDR1 is MNHEY and CDR2 SVGAGI. The CDR3 totals 15 residues. This CDR3 is CASSFDLVGGGELFF. In DNA form, the CDR3 reads TGTGCCAGCAGTTTCGACCTTGTAGGGGGCGGGGAGCTGTTTTTT.

The J gene is TRBJ2-2, the V gene TRBV18; TRBD1 agrees at 8 bases. V was pared by 1 base and J by 1 base, with 5 bases of the junction left unmatched. This CDR3 region has 17 residues. Germline assignment: CDR1 KGHSH and CDR2 LQKENI. CDR3 DNA sequence: TGTGCCAGCTCACCACTAACTGGGACAGGGAACACCGGGGAGCTGTTTTTT. The encoded protein is CASSPLTGTGNTGELFF.

The rearrangement uses TRBV7-9 and TRBJ2-6, with D tentatively TRBD1 (6 bases). The CDR3 is made up of 16 amino acids. Germline values: CDR1 SEHNR, CDR2 FQNEAQ (reference sequence). V was shortened by 5 bases and J by 0 bases, with 11 bases between the two germline ends. CDR3 nucleotide sequence: TGTGCCAGCAGCCGGACAGCCTACTCTGGGGCCAACGTCCTGACTTTC. Its translation is CASSRTAYSGANVLTF.

This chain links TRBV12-3 or TRBV12-4 with TRBJ2-1, with a tentative D call TRBD2 (5 bases). The CDR3 is made up of 12 amino acids. The V end lost 6 bases, the J end lost 10 bases, and 13 bases lay between the germline ends. The CDR3 protein is CASSQAGGEQFF. The CDR3 bases are TGTGCCAGCAGCCAGGCAGGAGGAGAGCAGTTCTTC.

V gene TRBV7-9 combines with J gene TRBJ1-4; possibly TRBD1 for D (5 bases). The CDR3 has 16 amino acids. The germline V gene encodes CDR1 SEHNR and CDR2 FQNEAQ (reference sequence). Trimming removed 4 bases at V and 5 bases at J, with 17 bases between. The CDR3 DNA follows: TGTGCCAGCAGCTCCAGTGGCGGGGCTAACAATGAAAAACTGTTTTTT. This translates into CASSSSGGANNEKLFF.

The chain recombines TRBV5-1 with TRBJ2-2; D ambiguous. The CDR3 loop spans 14 amino acids. Looked up from germline, CDR1 is SGHRS and CDR2 is YFSETQ. V was pared by 0 bases and J by 3 bases, with 6 bases between. Written as DNA, the CDR3 is TGCGCCAGCAGCTTGGCTATAGACACCGGGGAGCTGTTTTTT. Its translation: CASSLAIDTGELFF.

The chain is built from TRBV21-1 and TRBJ1-5. TRBV21-1 is a pseudogene locus. The CDR3 length is 17 residues. This CDR3 is CASSPPREGRLNQPQHF. CDR3 nucleotides: TGTGCCAGCAGCCCACCGAGGGAGGGGAGGCTCAATCAGCCCCAGCATTTT.